This T cell receptor (beta chain) was recorded in a study of blood T cell repertoires in COVID-19. Study as a whole: Nucleic acid was either cDNA or gDNA, and it came from T cells, B-cell-depleted T cells, or PBMCs.

The CDR3 sequence is 17 residues long. Germline values: CDR1 SGHRS, CDR2 YFSETQ. Trimming pared 0 bases from V and 0 bases from J, leaving 10 bases between. Sequenced by immunoSEQ multiplex PCR; TCRdb stores in-frame clones only, minus some. The sample comprises 110,000 to 150,000 clones, over 65% of which are singletons, and 6% rests with the top ten. Sample: PBMCs or T cells enriched from blood (not recorded which). The clonotype was recovered from a woman aged 50 to 60 who had recovered from COVID-19. This chain connects TRBV5-1 to TRBJ1-6; D not resolved. The CDR3 region is CASSLGPKSSYNSPLHF. Here the CDR3 DNA reads TGCGCCAGCAGCTTGGGCCCTAAGAGCTCCTATAATTCACCCCTCCACTTT.